This T cell receptor (beta chain) came from a study of CD8 T cells in Susac syndrome. Controls were age- and sex-matched healthy donors. Negative isolation yielded the CD8+ and CD4+ T cells, while FACS enriched the TEMRA cells. After extraction with the RNeasy kit, roughly 0.45 to 1 ug of the RNA was reverse transcribed using random hexamers. In TCRdb, the immunoSEQ multiplex PCR reads were re-called with MiXCR into one record per CDR3 protein. Of approximately 120,000 distinct CDR3 sequences in the sample, roughly 91% were seen once. The CDR3 has 19 residues. Germline loops: CDR1 SGHRS, CDR2 YFSETQ. The trim removed 2 bases at V and 0 bases at J, leaving 11 bases unmatched.

The chain couples TRBV5-1 to TRBJ2-6; TRBD1 matches at 7 bases. Sequencing was carried out using CD4+ T cells from PBMCs. This TCR derives from a human donor in good health. Here the CDR3 reads CASSFSYRGIGSGANVLTF. The CDR3 DNA reads TGCGCCAGCAGCTTTAGTTACAGGGGTATTGGCTCTGGGGCCAACGTCCTGACTTTC.